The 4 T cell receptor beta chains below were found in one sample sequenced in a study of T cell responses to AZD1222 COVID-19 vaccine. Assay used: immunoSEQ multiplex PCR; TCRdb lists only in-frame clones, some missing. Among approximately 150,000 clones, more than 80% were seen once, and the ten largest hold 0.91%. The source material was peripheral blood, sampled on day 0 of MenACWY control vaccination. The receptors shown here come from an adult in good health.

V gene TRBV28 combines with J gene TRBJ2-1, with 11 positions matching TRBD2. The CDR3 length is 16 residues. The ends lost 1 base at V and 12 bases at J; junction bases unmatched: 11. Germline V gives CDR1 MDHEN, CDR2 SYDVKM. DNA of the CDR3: TGTGCCAGCAGTTTATCGGGACTAGCGGCCTCCATGGGGCAGTTCTTC. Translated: CASSLSGLAASMGQFF. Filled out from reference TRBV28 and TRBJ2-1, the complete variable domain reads DVKVTQSSRYLVKRTGEKVFLECVQDMDHENMFWYRQDPGLGLRLIYFSYDVKMKEKGDIPEGYSVSREKKERFSLILESASTNQTSMYLCASSLSGLAASMGQFFGPGTRLTVL.

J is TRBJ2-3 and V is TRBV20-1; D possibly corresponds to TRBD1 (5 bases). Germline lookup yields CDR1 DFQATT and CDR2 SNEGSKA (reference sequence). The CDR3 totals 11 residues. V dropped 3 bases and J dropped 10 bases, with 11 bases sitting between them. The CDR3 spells CSARGLGPQYF. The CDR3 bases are TGCAGTGCTAGGGGATTGGGGCCGCAGTATTTT.

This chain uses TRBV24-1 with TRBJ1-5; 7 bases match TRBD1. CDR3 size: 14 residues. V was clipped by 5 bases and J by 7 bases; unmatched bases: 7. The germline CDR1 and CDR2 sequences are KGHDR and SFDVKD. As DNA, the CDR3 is TGTGCCACCAGTGCGGCAGGGGGGGGGCAGCCCCAGCATTTT. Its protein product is CATSAAGGGQPQHF.

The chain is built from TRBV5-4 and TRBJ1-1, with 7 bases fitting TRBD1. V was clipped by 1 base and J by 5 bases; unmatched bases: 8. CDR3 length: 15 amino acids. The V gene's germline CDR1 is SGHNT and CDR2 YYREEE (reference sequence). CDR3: CASSLTGAGRTEAFF. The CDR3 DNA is TGTGCCAGCAGCTTGACAGGGGCGGGGAGGACTGAAGCTTTCTTT. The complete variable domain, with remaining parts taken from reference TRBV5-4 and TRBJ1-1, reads ETGVTQSPTHLIKTRGQQVTLRCSSQSGHNTVSWYQQALGQGPQFIFQYYREEENGRGNFPPRFSGLQFPNYSSELNVNALELDDSALYLCASSLTGAGRTEAFFGQGTRLTVV.